The clone carrying this T cell receptor (beta chain) has only one observation. The source of the sample is a study of Graves' ophthalmopathy and Graves' hyperthyroidism. Investigators amplified TCR beta CDR3 regions from RNA transcripts. An opening RT-PCR round employed HTBI primers and preceded a second-round multiplex PCR. TCRdb passed the multiplex PCR reads through MiXCR, listing each CDR3 protein once. The sample has 600,000 to 950,000 distinct CDR3 sequences; around 40% are singletons. The CDR3 runs to 15 residues. Trimming pared 6 bases from V and 6 bases from J, leaving 21 bases between. The germline V gene encodes CDR1 DFQATT and CDR2 SNEGSKA (reference sequence).

The sequence was collected from an adult man with Graves' ophthalmopathy. Sequenced: peripheral blood. V gene TRBV20-1 combines with J gene TRBJ1-3; D ambiguous. For the CDR3, the DNA is TGCAGTGCCTCCCCCGATGCAACTAATGAAAACACCATATATTTT. It encodes CSASPDATNENTIYF.